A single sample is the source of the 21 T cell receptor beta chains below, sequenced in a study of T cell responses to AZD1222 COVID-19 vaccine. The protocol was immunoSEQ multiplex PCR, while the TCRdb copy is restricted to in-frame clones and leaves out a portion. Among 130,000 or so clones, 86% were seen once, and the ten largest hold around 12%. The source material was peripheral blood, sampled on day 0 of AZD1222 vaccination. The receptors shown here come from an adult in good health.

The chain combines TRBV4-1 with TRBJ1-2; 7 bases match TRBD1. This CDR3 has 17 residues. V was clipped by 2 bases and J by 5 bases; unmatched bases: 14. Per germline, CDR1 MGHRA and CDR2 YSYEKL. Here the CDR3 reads CASSQQPTDREGYGYTF. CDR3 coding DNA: TGCGCCAGCAGCCAACAACCCACAGACAGGGAGGGTTATGGCTACACCTTC.

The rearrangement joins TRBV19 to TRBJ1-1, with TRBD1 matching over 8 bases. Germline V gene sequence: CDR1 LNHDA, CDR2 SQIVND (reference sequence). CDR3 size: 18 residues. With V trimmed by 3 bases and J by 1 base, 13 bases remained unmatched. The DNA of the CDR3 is TGTGCCAGTAGTATCCCCTTTGACAGGGGCCAGGGGAACACTGAAGCTTTCTTT. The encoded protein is CASSIPFDRGQGNTEAFF. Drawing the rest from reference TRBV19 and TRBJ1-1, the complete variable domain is DGGITQSPKYLFRKEGQNVTLSCEQNLNHDAMYWYRQDPGQGLRLIYYSQIVNDFQKGDIAEGYSVSREKKESFPLTVTSAQKNPTAFYLCASSIPFDRGQGNTEAFFGQGTRLTVV.

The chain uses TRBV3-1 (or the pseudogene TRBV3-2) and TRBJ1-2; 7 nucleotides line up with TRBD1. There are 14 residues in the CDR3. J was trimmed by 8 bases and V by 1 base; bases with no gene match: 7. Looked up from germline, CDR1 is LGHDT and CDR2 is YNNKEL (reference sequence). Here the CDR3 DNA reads TGTGCCAGCAGCCAAGCGGCGGGAGGGGGCGGCTACACCTTC. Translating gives CASSQAAGGGGYTF.

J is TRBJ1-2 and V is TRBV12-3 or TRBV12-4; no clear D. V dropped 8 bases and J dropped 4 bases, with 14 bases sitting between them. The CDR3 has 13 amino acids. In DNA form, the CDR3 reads TGTGCCAGCTCAACCCCGGCGAGCTATGGCTACACCTTC. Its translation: CASSTPASYGYTF.

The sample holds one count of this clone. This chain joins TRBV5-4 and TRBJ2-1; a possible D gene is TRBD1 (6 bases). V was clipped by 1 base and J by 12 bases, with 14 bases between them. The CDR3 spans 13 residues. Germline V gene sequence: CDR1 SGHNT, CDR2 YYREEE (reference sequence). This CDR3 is CASSLRDMAPQFF. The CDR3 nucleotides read TGTGCCAGCAGCTTGAGGGACATGGCCCCGCAGTTCTTC.

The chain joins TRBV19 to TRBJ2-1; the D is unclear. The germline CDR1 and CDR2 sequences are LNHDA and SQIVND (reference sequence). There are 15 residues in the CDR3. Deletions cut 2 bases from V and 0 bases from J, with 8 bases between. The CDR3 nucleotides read TGTGCCAGTAGTATAATTGACAACTCCTACAATGAGCAGTTCTTC. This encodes CASSIIDNSYNEQFF. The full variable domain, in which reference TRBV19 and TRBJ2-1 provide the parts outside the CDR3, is DGGITQSPKYLFRKEGQNVTLSCEQNLNHDAMYWYRQDPGQGLRLIYYSQIVNDFQKGDIAEGYSVSREKKESFPLTVTSAQKNPTAFYLCASSIIDNSYNEQFFGPGTRLTVL.

In DNA, the CDR3 is TGTGCCAGCAGTTACTTGGACAGCGAGACTGAAGCTTTCTTT. Protein sequence: CASSYLDSETEAFF. The chain couples TRBV6-5 to TRBJ1-1; a possible D gene is TRBD1 (6 bases). The germline gives CDR1 MNHEY, CDR2 SVGAGI. V shed 1 base and J shed 5 bases, with 11 bases lying between them. The CDR3 is made up of 14 amino acids.

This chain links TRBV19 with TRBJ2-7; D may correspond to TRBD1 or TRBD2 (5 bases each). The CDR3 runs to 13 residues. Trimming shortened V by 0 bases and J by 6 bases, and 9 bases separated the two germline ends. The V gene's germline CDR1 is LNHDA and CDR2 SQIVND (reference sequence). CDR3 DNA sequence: TGTGCCAGTAGTATAGATGGGGGTGGCGAGCAGTACTTC. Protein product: CASSIDGGGEQYF. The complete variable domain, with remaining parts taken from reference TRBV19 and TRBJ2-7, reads DGGITQSPKYLFRKEGQNVTLSCEQNLNHDAMYWYRQDPGQGLRLIYYSQIVNDFQKGDIAEGYSVSREKKESFPLTVTSAQKNPTAFYLCASSIDGGGEQYFGPGTRLTVT.

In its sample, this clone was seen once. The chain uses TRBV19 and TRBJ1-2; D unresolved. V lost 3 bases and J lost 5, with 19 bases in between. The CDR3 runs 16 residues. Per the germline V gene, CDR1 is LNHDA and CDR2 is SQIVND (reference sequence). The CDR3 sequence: CASSMRTDSLGYGYTF. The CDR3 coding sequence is TGTGCCAGTAGTATGAGGACGGACTCCCTGGGTTATGGCTACACCTTC.

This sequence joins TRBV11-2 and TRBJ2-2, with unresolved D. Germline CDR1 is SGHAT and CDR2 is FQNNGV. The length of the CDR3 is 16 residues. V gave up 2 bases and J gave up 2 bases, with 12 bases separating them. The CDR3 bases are TGTGCCAGCAGCTTATGGCGCGGCACCAACACCGGGGAGCTGTTTTTT. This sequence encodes CASSLWRGTNTGELFF.

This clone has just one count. CDR3 residues: CASSQRGQIYEQYF. The CDR3 region has the DNA TGTGCCAGCAGCCAAAGGGGACAGATCTACGAGCAGTACTTC. The chain has TRBV3-1 (or the pseudogene TRBV3-2) and TRBJ2-7; 7 nucleotides agree with TRBD1. This CDR3 contains 14 residues. Germline trimming cut 2 bases from V and 3 bases from J; bases unmatched to any gene: 4. Germline CDR1 is LGHDT and CDR2 is YNNKEL (reference sequence).

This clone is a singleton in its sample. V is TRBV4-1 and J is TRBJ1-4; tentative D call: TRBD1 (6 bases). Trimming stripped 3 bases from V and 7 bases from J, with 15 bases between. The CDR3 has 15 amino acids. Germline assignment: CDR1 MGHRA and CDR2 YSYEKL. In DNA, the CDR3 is TGCGCCAGCAGCCACGAAAGGGGGAGGCCTGAAAAACTGTTTTTT. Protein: CASSHERGRPEKLFF.

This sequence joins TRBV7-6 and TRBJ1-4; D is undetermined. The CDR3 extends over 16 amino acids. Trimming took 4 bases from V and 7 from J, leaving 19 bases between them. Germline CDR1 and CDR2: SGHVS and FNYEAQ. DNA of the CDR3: TGTGCCAGCAGCTCTCCACCGAGGACTTTTCGTGAAAAACTGTTTTTT. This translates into CASSSPPRTFREKLFF.

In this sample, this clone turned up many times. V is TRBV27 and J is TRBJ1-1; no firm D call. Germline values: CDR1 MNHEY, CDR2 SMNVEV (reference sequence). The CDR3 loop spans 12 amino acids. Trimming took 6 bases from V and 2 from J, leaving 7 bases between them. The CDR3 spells CASRQENTEAFF. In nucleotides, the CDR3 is TGTGCCAGCAGACAAGAAAACACTGAAGCTTTCTTT.

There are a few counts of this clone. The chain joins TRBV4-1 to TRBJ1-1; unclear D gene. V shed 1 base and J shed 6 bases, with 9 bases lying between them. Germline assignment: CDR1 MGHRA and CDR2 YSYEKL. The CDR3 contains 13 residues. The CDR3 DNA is TGCGCCAGCAGCCAAGGATTTTTCCCTGAAGCTTTCTTT. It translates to CASSQGFFPEAFF.

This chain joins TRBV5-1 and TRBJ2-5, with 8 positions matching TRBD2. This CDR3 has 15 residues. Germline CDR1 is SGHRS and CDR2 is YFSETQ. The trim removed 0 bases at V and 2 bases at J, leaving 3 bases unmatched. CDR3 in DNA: TGCGCCAGCAGCTTGGCGGGGGGGCGTCAAGAGACCCAGTACTTC. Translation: CASSLAGGRQETQYF. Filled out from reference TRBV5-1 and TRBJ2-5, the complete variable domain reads KAGVTQTPRYLIKTRGQQVTLSCSPISGHRSVSWYQQTPGQGLQFLFEYFSETQRNKGNFPGRFSGRQFSNSRSEMNVSTLELGDSALYLCASSLAGGRQETQYFGPGTRLLVL.

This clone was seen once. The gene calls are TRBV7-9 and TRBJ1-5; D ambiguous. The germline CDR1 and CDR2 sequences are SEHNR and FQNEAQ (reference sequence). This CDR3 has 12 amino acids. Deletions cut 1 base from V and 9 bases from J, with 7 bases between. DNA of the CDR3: TGTGCCAGCAGCTTAGATGCGTGGCCCCAGCATTTT. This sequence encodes CASSLDAWPQHF.

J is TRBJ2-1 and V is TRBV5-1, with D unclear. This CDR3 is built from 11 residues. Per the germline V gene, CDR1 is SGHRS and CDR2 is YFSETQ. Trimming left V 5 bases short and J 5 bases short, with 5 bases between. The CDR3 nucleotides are TGCGCCAGCAGTCGCGACAATGAGCAGTTCTTC. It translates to CASSRDNEQFF.

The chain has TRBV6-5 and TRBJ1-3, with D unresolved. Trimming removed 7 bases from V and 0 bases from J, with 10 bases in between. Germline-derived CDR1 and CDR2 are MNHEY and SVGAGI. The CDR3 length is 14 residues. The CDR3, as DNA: TGTGCCAGCATTTCCGGCCACTCTGGAAACACCATATATTTT. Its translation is CASISGHSGNTIYF.

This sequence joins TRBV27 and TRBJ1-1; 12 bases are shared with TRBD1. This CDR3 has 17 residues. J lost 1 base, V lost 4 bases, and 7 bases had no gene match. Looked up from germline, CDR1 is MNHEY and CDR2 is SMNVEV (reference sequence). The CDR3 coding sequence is TGTGCCAGCAGTTCATTAGGGGACAGGGGGCGGAACACTGAAGCTTTCTTT. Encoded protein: CASSSLGDRGRNTEAFF.

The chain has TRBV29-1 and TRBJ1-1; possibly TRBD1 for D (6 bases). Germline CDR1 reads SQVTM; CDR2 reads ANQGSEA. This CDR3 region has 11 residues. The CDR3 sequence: CSARGGEGAFF. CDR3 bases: TGCAGTGCCAGGGGCGGGGAAGGAGCTTTCTTT.